This TCR beta chain stems from a study of cytomegalovirus exposure and HLA in healthy donors. Both 60 Vbeta primers and 13 Jbeta primers went into the PCR. Data came from immunoSEQ multiplex PCR; TCRdb stores just in-frame clones and leaves some out. Among some 170,000 clones listed, 80% to 90% were seen once. Unmatched junction bases numbered 12, after V lost 0 bases and J lost 1 base. The germline V gene has CDR1 SGDLS and CDR2 YYNGEE. This CDR3 has 18 amino acids. This chain uses TRBV9 with TRBJ2-7; TRBD2 agrees at 8 bases. This TCR derives from a woman in her twenties or thirties in good health and CMV-seropositive. The specimen sequenced was PBMCs. CDR3 sequence (DNA): TGTGCCAGCAGCGTAGGACCGTTCCCAAGCGGGGGTTCCTACGAGCAGTACTTC. It codes for CASSVGPFPSGGSYEQYF.